Presented here are 8 T cell receptor beta chains from one specimen sequenced in a study of tumor-infiltrating lymphocytes in oesophageal squamous cell carcinoma. MiXCR was run by TCRdb on the PCR reads, yielding one entry per CDR3 protein. Of 21,000 or so distinct CDR3 sequences listed, less than 45% were seen once; the top ten hold approximately 40%. Sequenced sample: esophageal tumor tissue. The receptors were sampled from a male donor with esophageal squamous cell carcinoma.

The V and J genes are TRBV7-2 and TRBJ2-6, with 8 bases identical to TRBD2. Germline V gene lookup returns CDR1 SGHTA and CDR2 FQGNSA. The J segment lost 2 bases and the V segment lost 2 bases, leaving 8 bases of the junction unmatched. This CDR3 has 18 residues. The CDR3 DNA sequence: TGTGCCAGCAGCTTAAGGGGACTAGATTTCACTGGGGCCAACGTCCTGACTTTC. It codes for CASSLRGLDFTGANVLTF. The variable domain in full, completed from reference TRBV7-2 and TRBJ2-6, reads GAGVSQSPSNKVTEKGKDVELRCDPISGHTALYWYRQSLGQGLEFLIYFQGNSAPDKSGLPSDRFSAERTGGSVSTLTIQRTQQEDSAVYLCASSLRGLDFTGANVLTFGAGSRLTVL.

As regards this clonotype: The CDR3 does not close with the conserved phenylalanine or tryptophan, likely indicating a read error. The DNA is left out, because the CDR3 cannot be placed on it with certainty; the CDR3 is given as TCRdb lists it. This sequence joins TRBV7-9 and TRBJ1-1; TRBD1, the table's D call, lacks a check against the DNA. CDR1 is SEHNR, CDR2 FQNEAQ, per germline (reference sequence). Including both end residues, the CDR3 is 18 amino acids long. The CDR3 loop is CASSSRPRDNQETQYFGP.

This clonotype has just a few counts. The final CDR3 position lacks the conserved phenylalanine or tryptophan, pointing to a likely read error. Because the CDR3's place on the DNA is in doubt, the DNA is left out and the CDR3 is given as listed by TCRdb. V gene TRBV6-1 combines with J gene TRBJ2-7; the table's D call of TRBD2 was not tested on the DNA. The CDR3 is made up of 16 amino acids, end residues included. The germline CDR1 and CDR2 sequences are MNHNS and SASEGT. CDR3 amino acids: CASILAVGGYGYTFGS.

Of note for this clonotype: Because it lacks the conserved phenylalanine or tryptophan at the end, this CDR3 is likely a read error. The limits of the CDR3 on the DNA are not certain, so only TCRdb's listed CDR3 is given. The chain carries TRBV7-6 and TRBJ2-6; TRBD1, the table's D call, was not compared with the DNA. The CDR3 extends over 19 residues, inclusive of both ends. CDR1 and CDR2 (germline): SGHVS, FNYEAQ. The CDR3 sequence is CASSLGGGGHSYNEQFFGA.

The genes are TRBV7-3 and TRBJ2-6; no clear D. There are 17 residues in the CDR3. V shed 5 bases and J shed 0 bases, with 14 bases lying between them. Germline V lookup: CDR1 SGHTA, CDR2 FQGTGA. The CDR3 bases are TGTGCCAGCAGCCCCGCCGGACGGGTCTCTGGGGCCAACGTCCTGACTTTC. Its translation: CASSPAGRVSGANVLTF.

About this clonotype itself: Possible read error: a much larger clone is one base away. This chain links TRBV18 with TRBJ2-4; 9 bases fit TRBD1. The DNA end is more similar to TRBJ2-1, so the J call may be wrong. Germline assignment: CDR1 KGHSH and CDR2 LQKENI. The CDR3 is 14 residues long. The CDR3 region has the DNA TGTGCCAGCTCTCGGGACAGGGCGTCTCTCGAGCAGTTCTTC. Protein: CASSRDRASLEQFF.

The chain couples TRBV5-6 to TRBJ1-5, with a possible D match to TRBD1 (5 bases). Between the trimmed V and J ends, which lost 1 base and 5 bases, there was a span of 10 bases. The V gene's germline CDR1 is SGHDT and CDR2 YYEEEE. The CDR3 sequence is 14 residues long. Written as DNA, the CDR3 is TGTGCCAGCAGCTTGACAGGTCGGGATCAGCCCCAGCATTTT. It encodes CASSLTGRDQPQHF.

This chain connects TRBV19 to TRBJ2-5; D is uncertain. The J call may be mistaken, given a closer DNA end match to TRBJ2-7. Looked up from germline, CDR1 is LNHDA and CDR2 is SQIVND (reference sequence). There are 16 residues in the CDR3. CDR3 region: CASRTTQQTPTNEQYF. In DNA, the CDR3 is TGTGCCAGTAGAACCACACAGCAAACTCCCACCAACGAGCAGTACTTC.